This T cell receptor (beta chain) was observed in a study of PD-L1 blockade in urothelial cancer. Study-wide context: Blood analysis was done at 3 weeks (second dose) and 6 weeks after treatment began. Regarding the study as a whole: Durable-benefit patients had greater expansion of tumor-associated blood clones at 3 weeks.

This clone turned up a few times. Its cognate antigen is unknown. Sequencing was performed with immunoSEQ multiplex PCR; in TCRdb, only in-frame clones are kept and a portion is missing. This sample has roughly 130,000 clones, with around 85% found just once. Germline V gene lookup returns CDR1 LNHNV and CDR2 YYDKDF (reference sequence). V shed 5 bases and J shed 6 bases, with 20 bases lying between them. This CDR3 region has 15 residues. The time point: pretreatment peripheral blood. Sequenced material: PBMCs, taken around atezolizumab (anti-PD-L1) treatment. This sequence joins TRBV15 and TRBJ2-7, with a weak D call TRBD2 (5 bases). The origin of this receptor is a man aged 45-60 years with urothelial cancer. CDR3 coding DNA: TGTGCCACCAGCCGCGTGAGGATGGCGGGCAGCGAGCAGTACTTC. This encodes CATSRVRMAGSEQYF.